This T cell receptor beta chain was sequenced in a study of beta chain features in type 1 diabetes. CDR3 size: 15 residues. Germline V gives CDR1 MNHEY, CDR2 SVGAGI. V dropped 0 bases and J dropped 7 bases, with 16 bases sitting between them. As every portion of the isolated RNA was reverse transcribed, the sequencing read expressed TCRB transcripts. The protocol was immunoSEQ multiplex PCR, while the TCRdb copy is restricted to in-frame clones and leaves out a portion. The data show some 360,000 clones, 15% to 20% seen once. The chain employs TRBV6-5 and TRBJ2-7; D remains ambiguous. Input material: naive CD4+ T cells from blood. The source of this sequence is a woman aged 18-30 years in good health. The CDR3: CASSYSFLSTTEQYF. The CDR3 nucleotides read TGTGCCAGCAGTTACTCGTTCCTATCTACGACAGAGCAGTACTTC.